The entry that follows covers one TCR beta chain sequence. Its antigen is still unknown. This sample is part of a study of T cells in localized non-small cell lung cancer. The table came from immunoSEQ multiplex PCR; TCRdb's copy has only in-frame clones and leaves some out. The data contain tens of thousands of clones, around nine tenths of them singletons. Germline V gives CDR1 SGHTA, CDR2 FQGTGA. The V end was cut by 2 bases, the J end by 7 bases, with 9 bases between. This CDR3 has 14 residues. Broader study findings: There was an association of higher blood T cell density with longer overall survival. Tumor trailed uninvolved adjacent lung in T cell clonality, which peaked there. Turning up in adjacent lung were a median approximately 60 of the top 100 tumor clones.

The material sequenced was peripheral blood, taken before any cancer treatment. This chain uses TRBV7-3 with TRBJ1-6, with D possibly matching TRBD1 (6 bases). This receptor was obtained from a woman aged 35-75 years with stage I lung adenocarcinoma. CDR3 nucleotide sequence: TGTGCCAGCAGCTTACAGGGGAACAATTCACCCCTCCACTTT. This encodes CASSLQGNNSPLHF.